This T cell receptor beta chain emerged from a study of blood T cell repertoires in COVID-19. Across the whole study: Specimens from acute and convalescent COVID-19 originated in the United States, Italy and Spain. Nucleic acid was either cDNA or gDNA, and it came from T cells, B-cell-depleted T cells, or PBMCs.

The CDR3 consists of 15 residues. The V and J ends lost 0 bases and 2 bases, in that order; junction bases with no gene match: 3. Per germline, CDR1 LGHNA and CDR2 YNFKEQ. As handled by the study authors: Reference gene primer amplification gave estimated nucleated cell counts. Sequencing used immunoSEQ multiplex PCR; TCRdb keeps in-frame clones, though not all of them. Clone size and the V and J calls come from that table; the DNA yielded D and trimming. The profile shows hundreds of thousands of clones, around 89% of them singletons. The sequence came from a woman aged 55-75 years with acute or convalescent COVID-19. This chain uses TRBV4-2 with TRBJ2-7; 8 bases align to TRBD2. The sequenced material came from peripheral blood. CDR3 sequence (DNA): TGTGCCAGCAGCCAAGAAGAAGCGGGGGCCTACGAGCAGTACTTC. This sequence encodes CASSQEEAGAYEQYF.